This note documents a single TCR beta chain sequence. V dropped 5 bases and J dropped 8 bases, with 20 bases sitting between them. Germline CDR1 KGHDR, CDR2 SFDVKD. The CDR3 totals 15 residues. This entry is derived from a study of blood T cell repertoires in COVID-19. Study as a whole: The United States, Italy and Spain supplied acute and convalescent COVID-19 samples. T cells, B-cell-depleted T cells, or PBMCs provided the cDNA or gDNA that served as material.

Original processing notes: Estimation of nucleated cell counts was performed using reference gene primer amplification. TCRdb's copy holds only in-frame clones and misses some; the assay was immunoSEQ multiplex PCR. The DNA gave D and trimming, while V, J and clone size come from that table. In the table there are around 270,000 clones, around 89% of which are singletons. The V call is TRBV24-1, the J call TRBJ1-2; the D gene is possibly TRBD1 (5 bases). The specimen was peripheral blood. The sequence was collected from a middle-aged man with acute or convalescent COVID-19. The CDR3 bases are TGTGCCACCAGTGCCTCCAGGGTGGGTGTAGAAGGCTACACCTTC. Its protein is CATSASRVGVEGYTF.